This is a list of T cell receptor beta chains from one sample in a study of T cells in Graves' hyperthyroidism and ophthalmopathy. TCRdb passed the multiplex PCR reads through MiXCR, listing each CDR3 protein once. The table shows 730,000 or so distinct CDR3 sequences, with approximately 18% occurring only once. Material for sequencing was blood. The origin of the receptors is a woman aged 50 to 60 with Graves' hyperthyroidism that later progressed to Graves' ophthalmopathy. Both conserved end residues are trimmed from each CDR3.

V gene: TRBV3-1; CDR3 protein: ASSQGRGRRANEQF
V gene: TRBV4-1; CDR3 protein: ASSQLDRGHEKLF
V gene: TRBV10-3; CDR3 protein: AISSGTGESPLH
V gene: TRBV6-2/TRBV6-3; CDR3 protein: ASSYGTASEPQH
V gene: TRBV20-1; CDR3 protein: SASQGTNTGELF
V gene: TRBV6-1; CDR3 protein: ASSATFSGGTDTQY
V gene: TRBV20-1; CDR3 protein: SASDAPPYGQY
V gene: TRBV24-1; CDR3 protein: ATGDFARQGVEQPQH
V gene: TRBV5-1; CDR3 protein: ASSLRTGTNEQF
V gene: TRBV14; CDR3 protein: ASSQLPGGNSPLH
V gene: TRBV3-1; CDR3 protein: ASSQEEGRHEQY
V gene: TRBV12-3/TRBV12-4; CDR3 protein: ASSLVTNEKLF
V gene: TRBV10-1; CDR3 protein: ASSESQRGGTYNEQF
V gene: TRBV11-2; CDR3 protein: ASSYRMQETQY
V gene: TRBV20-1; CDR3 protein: SALDRPGNQPQH
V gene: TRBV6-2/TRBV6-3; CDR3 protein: ASSYLQGGTDTQY
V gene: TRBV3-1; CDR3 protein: ASSQVTEGPYGYT
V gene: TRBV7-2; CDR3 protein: ASSFRGYEQF
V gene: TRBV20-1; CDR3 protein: SARDLMTSGGTTDTQY
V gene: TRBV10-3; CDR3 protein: AISEALDSTANYGYT
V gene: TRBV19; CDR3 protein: ASSIQAGGGNQPQD
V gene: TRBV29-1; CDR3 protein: SAGTVQETQY
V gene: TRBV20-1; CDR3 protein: SAGDSQSSYNEQF
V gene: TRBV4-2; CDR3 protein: ASRNPDRGYTEAF
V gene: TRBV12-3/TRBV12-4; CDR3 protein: ASTDRTEAF
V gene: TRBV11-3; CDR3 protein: ASSLGGSDYNEQF
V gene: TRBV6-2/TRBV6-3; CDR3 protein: AGSDGGYQPQH
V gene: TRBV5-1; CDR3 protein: ASSSGTGPYNEQF
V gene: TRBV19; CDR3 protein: ASSDSGALYNEQF
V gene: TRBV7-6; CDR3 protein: ASSLGPLAGDNEQF
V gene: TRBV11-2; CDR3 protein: ASSSGTPSSPLH
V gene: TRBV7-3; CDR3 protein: ASSSYGQGGEGYT
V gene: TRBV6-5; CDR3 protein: ASSHESGEQS
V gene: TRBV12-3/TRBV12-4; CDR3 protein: ASSFSTSGYT
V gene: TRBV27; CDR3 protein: ASTPQSGGMAF
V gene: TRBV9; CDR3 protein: ASSVESGLAATGELF
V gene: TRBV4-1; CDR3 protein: ASSLQTGNSNQPQH
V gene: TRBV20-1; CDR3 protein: SAETGVGGYT
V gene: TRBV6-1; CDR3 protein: ASSPGSTGNTGELF
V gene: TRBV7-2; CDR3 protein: ASSTTVLEAF
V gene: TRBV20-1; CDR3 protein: SAGTSGVRSSYEQY
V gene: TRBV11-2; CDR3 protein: ASRPWTDKETQY
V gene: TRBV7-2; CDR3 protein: ASSRVSRGANNEQF
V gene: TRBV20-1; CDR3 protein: SARGRGTSSYEQY
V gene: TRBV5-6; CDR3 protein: ASSLINQPQH
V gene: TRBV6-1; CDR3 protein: ASRRGRAEKLF
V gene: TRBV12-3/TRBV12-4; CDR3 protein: ASSDRAQGNQPQH